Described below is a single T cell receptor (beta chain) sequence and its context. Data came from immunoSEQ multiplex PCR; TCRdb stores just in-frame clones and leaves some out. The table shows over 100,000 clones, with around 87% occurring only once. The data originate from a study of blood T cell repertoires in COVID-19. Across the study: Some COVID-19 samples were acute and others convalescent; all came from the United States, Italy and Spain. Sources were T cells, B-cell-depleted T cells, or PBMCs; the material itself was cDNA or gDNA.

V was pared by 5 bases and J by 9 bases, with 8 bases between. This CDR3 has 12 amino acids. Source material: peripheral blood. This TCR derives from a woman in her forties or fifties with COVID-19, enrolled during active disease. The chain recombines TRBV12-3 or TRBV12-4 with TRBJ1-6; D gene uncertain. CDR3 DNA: TGTGCCAGCAGTCCCGGTAGTTCACCCCTCCACTTT. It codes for CASSPGSSPLHF.